This TCR beta chain originates from a study of shared clonotypes between healthy human individuals. Donors comprised healthy HIV-negative adults lacking recent acute infections or vaccinations. The CDR3 runs 14 residues. Deletions cut 4 bases from V and 3 bases from J, with 10 bases between. The germline V gene encodes CDR1 SEHNR and CDR2 FQNEAQ (reference sequence). This clone was seen a few times. The material for each subset, its genomic DNA, was split evenly across several immunoSEQ plates. Data came from immunoSEQ multiplex PCR; TCRdb stores just in-frame clones and leaves some out. The sample consists of some 1,100,000 clones, approximately 78% of them appearing once.

The source of this sequence is a man aged 18 to 29 in good health. Some clones in this sample may be carry-over from other donors' samples. The chain uses TRBV7-9 and TRBJ1-5, with D unclear. Input material: memory CD4+ T cells from PBMCs. Described subset: CD45RA-negative fraction. The CDR3 nucleotides read TGTGCCAGCAGCTATTCCGACAACAATCAGCCCCAGCATTTT. Translated: CASSYSDNNQPQHF. The complete variable domain, with remaining parts taken from reference TRBV7-9 and TRBJ1-5, reads DTGVSQNPRHKITKRGQNVTFRCDPISEHNRLYWYRQTLGQGPEFLTYFQNEAQLEKSRLLSDRFSAERPKGSFSTLEIQRTEQGDSAMYLCASSYSDNNQPQHFGDGTRLSIL.